These 14 T cell receptor beta chains originate from one sample sequenced in a study of T cell responses to AZD1222 COVID-19 vaccine. Measured with immunoSEQ multiplex PCR; TCRdb has only the in-frame clones, and not every one. The table records about 94,000 clones, around 85% of them present only once. The material sequenced was peripheral blood, taken 28 days after the second AZD1222 dose. These receptors were collected from an adult who received the AZD1222 COVID-19 vaccine.

This chain connects TRBV29-1 to TRBJ1-2; D not certain. Germline lookup yields CDR1 SQVTM and CDR2 ANQGSEA. Trimming pared 5 bases from V and 5 bases from J, leaving 9 bases between. The CDR3 is 11 residues long. CDR3 protein: CSVYREYGYTF. The DNA of the CDR3 is TGCAGCGTTTATCGAGAATATGGCTACACCTTC.

This chain joins TRBV21-1 and TRBJ1-4; the table's D gene call, TRBD1, was not cross checked with the DNA. TRBV21-1 is described as a pseudogene. The CDR3 has 16 amino acids. The CDR3 region is CASSNEQNATNEKLFF. CDR3 DNA: TGTGCCAGCAGCAACGAACAGAATGCAACTAATGAAAAACTGTTTTTT.

J is TRBJ2-7 and V is TRBV14; 9 positions match TRBD2. V lost 1 base and J lost 2; bases outside the gene matches: 3. The germline gives CDR1 SGHDN, CDR2 FVKESK. The CDR3 covers 15 residues. DNA of the CDR3: TGTGCCAGCAGCCAAGTCGGCGGGAGGGCCTACGAGCAGTACTTC. This codes for CASSQVGGRAYEQYF.

Only one count was recorded for this clone. This sequence joins TRBV6-5 and TRBJ2-1; tentative D call: TRBD1 (5 bases). The CDR3 consists of 12 residues. Germline V gene lookup returns CDR1 MNHEY and CDR2 SVGAGI. V shed 8 bases and J shed 7 bases, with 12 bases lying between them. The CDR3 reads CASSGQGNEQFF. In nucleotides, the CDR3 is TGTGCCAGCTCCGGACAAGGGAATGAGCAGTTCTTC.

This clone appeared a single time. V usage is TRBV18 and J usage is TRBJ1-2, with a possible D match to TRBD1 (6 bases). There are 13 residues in the CDR3. The V gene lost 4 bases and the J gene lost 4 bases, with 10 bases spanning the gap. Germline CDR1 and CDR2: KGHSH and LQKENI. The CDR3 spells CASSQDRVYGYTF. CDR3 nucleotide sequence: TGTGCCAGCTCACAGGACAGAGTCTATGGCTACACCTTC.

This chain connects TRBV6-2 or TRBV6-3 to TRBJ2-1, with D unclear. Trimming cost V 6 bases and J 6 bases, with 15 bases left between them. The CDR3 loop spans 14 amino acids. Germline V gives CDR1 MNHEY, CDR2 SVGEGT. CDR3 in amino acids: CASSKPEHPNEQFF. In nucleotides, the CDR3 is TGTGCCAGCAGCAAACCGGAGCACCCCAATGAGCAGTTCTTC.

The chain recombines TRBV7-2 with TRBJ2-3, with D tentatively TRBD2 (6 bases). CDR1 is SGHTA, CDR2 FQGNSA, per germline. Trimming took 1 base from V and 2 from J, leaving 13 bases between them. The CDR3 extends over 16 amino acids. The CDR3 spells CASSLVGLASTDTQYF. The CDR3 bases are TGTGCCAGCAGCTTAGTCGGGCTAGCGTCCACAGATACGCAGTATTTT.

The chain couples TRBV19 to TRBJ2-5, with a tentative D call TRBD1 (6 bases). Germline V gene sequence: CDR1 LNHDA, CDR2 SQIVND (reference sequence). The CDR3 spans 14 residues. V shed 3 bases and J shed 5 bases, with 13 bases lying between them. The CDR3 is CASSIDRLSETQYF. For the CDR3, the DNA is TGTGCCAGTAGTATTGACAGGTTGTCGGAGACCCAGTACTTC.

The chain combines TRBV13 with TRBJ2-7; TRBD2 is a possible D gene (5 bases). The germline gives CDR1 PRHDT, CDR2 FYEKMQ (reference sequence). There are 13 residues in the CDR3. The ends were cut back, 5 bases at V and 9 bases at J, with 17 bases in the middle. Here the CDR3 DNA reads TGTGCCAGCAGCACTGGACTTAAGTCCGCGCAGTACTTC. Protein product: CASSTGLKSAQYF.

This clone appeared once. The rearrangement links TRBV20-1 to TRBJ1-2; D possibly corresponds to TRBD1 (6 bases). The CDR3 is 11 residues long. CDR1 and CDR2 (germline): DFQATT, SNEGSKA (reference sequence). V dropped 5 bases and J dropped 6 bases, with 10 bases sitting between them. CDR3 in DNA: TGCAGTGCTGGAGGGGGTAATGGCTACACCTTC. Residues: CSAGGGNGYTF.

This chain uses TRBV6-2 or TRBV6-3 with TRBJ2-7; D gene ambiguous. CDR1 is MNHEY and CDR2 is SVGEGT in the germline V gene. Trimming took off 5 bases at V and 4 bases at J, with 18 bases between the two ends. This CDR3 spans 15 amino acids. This CDR3 is CASSPPGLTSYEQYF. CDR3 bases: TGTGCCAGCAGTCCCCCCGGGCTGACAAGTTACGAGCAGTACTTC.

In this sample, this clone turned up a few times. This sequence joins TRBV10-3 and TRBJ1-3, with D hard to call. The CDR3 spans 15 residues. V lost 0 bases and J 0 bases, leaving 6 bases between the germline ends. Per germline, CDR1 ENHRY and CDR2 SYGVKD. The chain's CDR3 is CAISESRSSGNTIYF. The CDR3 bases are TGTGCCATCAGTGAGTCTCGGAGCTCTGGAAACACCATATATTTT.

The chain carries TRBV7-2 and TRBJ2-5, with TRBD2 as a possible D gene (6 bases). Germline V lookup: CDR1 SGHTA, CDR2 FQGNSA. The CDR3 extends over 14 amino acids. V was clipped by 10 bases and J by 5 bases, with 20 bases between them. As DNA, the CDR3 is TGTGCCACCGGGCGGGGACGCTCCTCCGAGACCCAGTACTTC. This sequence encodes CATGRGRSSETQYF.

The CDR3: CATSDFRGGEKLFF. CDR3 DNA: TGTGCCACCAGTGATTTCCGGGGCGGCGAAAAACTGTTTTTT. The chain is built from TRBV24-1 and TRBJ1-4, with a possible D match to TRBD1 (5 bases). Looked up from germline, CDR1 is KGHDR and CDR2 is SFDVKD. Between the trimmed V and J ends, which lost 1 base and 8 bases, there was a span of 10 bases. The CDR3 is made up of 14 amino acids.